This TCR beta chain is drawn from a study of T cell repertoires in cytomegalovirus infection. Overall study: Carrying CMV and the relevant HLA type showed in public TCR beta signatures.

Trimming at V came to 0 bases and at J to 3 bases, leaving 10 bases not matched to a gene. There are 18 residues in the CDR3. Germline assignment: CDR1 MGHRA and CDR2 YSYEKL. Note on this clonotype: Its antigen is not identified.

General observations from the study: Carriers of CMV plus the relevant HLA were identified by cumulative public TCR beta family frequency. CMV-specific TCR beta clonotypes restricted by HLA-C dominated the ex vivo response.

TCRdb analysed the reads with MiXCR anew, one entry per CDR3 protein. This table holds some 200,000 distinct CDR3 sequences, around 35% found once. The clonotype was recovered from a human donor in good health (CMV status not recorded). Some clones in this sample may be carry-over from other donors' samples. The chain uses TRBV4-1 and TRBJ2-1; 8 nucleotides match TRBD2. This sample comprised CD8+ T cells from cultured PBMCs, obtained from culture after CMV antigen stimulation. The CDR3 protein is CASSQDGIAGNYYNEQFF. CDR3 DNA sequence: TGCGCCAGCAGCCAAGACGGAATAGCGGGGAATTACTACAATGAGCAGTTCTTC.